This T cell receptor beta chain was obtained from a study of control samples from healthy donors and cancer patients. The data were produced by immunoSEQ multiplex PCR, yet TCRdb's version contains in-frame clones alone and is incomplete. The sample records roughly 95,000 clones, approximately 89% being singletons. Trimming pared 4 bases from V and 4 bases from J, leaving 10 bases between. Germline V lookup: CDR1 MDHEN, CDR2 SYDVKM. The CDR3 has 13 residues. The rearrangement uses TRBV28 and TRBJ1-2; D not resolved. The sample was blood. The source is a woman aged 25-40 years in good health. The CDR3 sequence: CASSSPWPYGYTF. The CDR3 DNA reads TGTGCCAGCAGTTCCCCATGGCCCTATGGCTACACCTTC.